This is a list of T cell receptor beta chains from one sample in a study of glioma-infiltrating T cells. TCRdb independently ran MiXCR on the multiplex PCR reads; one entry per CDR3 protein. The sample shows around 93,000 distinct CDR3 sequences, approximately 40% of them seen only once. The specimen was glioma tissue, nonneoplastic brain tissue, or PBMCs (not recorded which). The receptors shown here come from a human donor with low-grade glioma or glioblastoma, undergoing nonglioma brain surgery, or in good health (not recorded which). The CDR3 runs from the conserved cysteine through the conserved F or W. A D gene is named only where the DNA matches it firmly. Clone size appears in some rows only: once, few, many, or a class for an expanded clone.

TRBJ1-5,TRBD1,TRBV28,.,TGTGCCAGCAGTGGGGACAGGGCGCGCAATCAGTCCCAGCATTTT,CASSGDRARNQSQHF
TRBJ1-5,.,TRBV5-6,.,TGTGCCAGCAGCTTGGCCGAGAGTCAGCCCCAGCATTTT,CASSLAESQPQHF
TRBJ1-5,.,TRBV7-8,many,TGTGCCAGCAGCTTGGGAGAGAATTATCAGCCCCAGCATTTT,CASSLGENYQPQHF
TRBJ2-1,.,TRBV7-9,many,TGTGCCAGCAGCCTAGGTTACAATGAGCAGTTCTTC,CASSLGYNEQFF
TRBJ2-3,.,TRBV28,.,TGTGCCAGCAGTTTATTGGGGGCTAACAGCACAGATACGCAGTATTTT,CASSLLGANSTDTQYF
TRBJ1-1,.,TRBV27,.,TGTGCCAGCAGTTTCCACAGGCGGACACTCCTAACTGAAGCTTTCTTT,CASSFHRRTLLTEAFF
TRBJ2-1,.,TRBV7-9,many,TGTGCCAGCAGACTTTACAGGAACTCCTACAATGAGCAGTTCTTC,CASRLYRNSYNEQFF
TRBJ1-1,TRBD1,TRBV6-1,many,TGTGCCAGCAGCAAAACAGGGGGAGCACAGGGGGCTTTCTTT,CASSKTGGAQGAFF
TRBJ1-1,.,TRBV19,many,TGTGCCAGTAGTGTTAATTGGAACACTGAAGCTTTCTTT,CASSVNWNTEAFF
TRBJ1-4,.,TRBV20-1,many,TGCAGTGCTTGGCGTAATGAAAAACTGTTTTTT,CSAWRNEKLFF
TRBJ2-5,.,TRBV7-6,.,TGTGCCAGTAGCTTAGCCGTCTACCCGAGGGAGACCCAGTACTTC,CASSLAVYPRETQYF
TRBJ1-5,TRBD1,TRBV27,many,TGTGCCAGCAGTTCTATTCACGGGACAGGGGGATATCAGCCCCAGCATTTT,CASSSIHGTGGYQPQHF
TRBJ2-2,.,TRBV7-3,.,TGTGCCAGCAGCCTAGGCAGTTACACCGGGGGGCTGTTTTTT,CASSLGSYTGGLFF
TRBJ2-3,.,TRBV6-5,.,TGTGCCAGCCGGGACAATACGCAGTATTTT,CASRDNTQYF
TRBJ2-7,.,TRBV7-2,.,TGCGCCAGCAGCTTATCTCCTAGAGGGAGCTACGAGCAGTACTTC,CASSLSPRGSYEQYF
TRBJ2-2,TRBD2,TRBV7-9,many,TGTGCCAGCAACAAACCCATTAGCGGGGGCTCCGTCCGGGAGCTGTTTTTT,CASNKPISGGSVRELFF
TRBJ2-1,TRBD2,TRBV27,many,TGTGCCAGCAGTAGCGGGAGGGCCTCCCGGGAGCAGTTCTTC,CASSSGRASREQFF
TRBJ2-7,.,TRBV28,many,TGTGCCAGCAGTTTAGGTCAGGGAGGATTCGAGCAGTACTTC,CASSLGQGGFEQYF
TRBJ1-1,.,TRBV9,.,TGTGCCAGCAGCGTGGAGGCAATGAACACTGAAGCTTTCTTT,CASSVEAMNTEAFF
TRBJ2-2,.,TRBV10-2,many,TGCGCCAGCAGCACCACTCCGATCGGGGAGCTGTTTTTT,CASSTTPIGELFF
TRBJ2-5,TRBD1,TRBV5-6,few,TGTGCCAGCAGCCCCGGACAGGGGAGGGGAATACAAGAGACCCAGTACTTC,CASSPGQGRGIQETQYF
TRBJ2-5,.,TRBV18,many,TGTGCCAGCTCACCGGGACCGGCACAAGAGACCCAGTACTTC,CASSPGPAQETQYF
TRBJ2-7,.,TRBV18,few,TGTGCCAGCTCCCCTAACGCGGGGACCTACGAGCAGTACTTC,CASSPNAGTYEQYF
TRBJ2-3,.,TRBV19,many,TGTGCCAGTAGCGACAATGTGGGGGACGCCAGAATAAGCACAGATACGCAGTATTTT,CASSDNVGDARISTDTQYF
TRBJ2-7,.,TRBV14,.,TGTGCCAGCAGTTACCTGGGGGCCTACAATGAGCAGTACTTC,CASSYLGAYNEQYF
TRBJ1-5,.,TRBV7-6,once,TGTGCCAGCAGCCCCTGGACTAGAGCTAGCACCGATACGCAGCATTTT,CASSPWTRASTDTQHF
TRBJ2-7,.,TRBV6-2/TRBV6-3,many,TGTGCCAGCAACACCGGGCTAGCAGACGAGCAGTACTTC,CASNTGLADEQYF
TRBJ2-6,TRBD1,TRBV6-1,.,TGTGCCAGCAGTGAAGCCGGGACAGGGGAGCCTGGGGCCAACGTCCTGACTTTC,CASSEAGTGEPGANVLTF